The clone carrying this T cell receptor beta chain occurred once. The antigen is unknown. If patients had autoimmune disease history or systemic immunosuppression, they were excluded. The CDR3 has 16 residues. The V gene's germline CDR1 is SGDLS and CDR2 YYNGEE. Trimming pared 0 bases from V and 4 bases from J, leaving 14 bases between. The repertoire was sequenced with immunoSEQ multiplex PCR; TCRdb's copy has only in-frame clones and lacks some. The sample has 48,000 or so clones; more than 85% are singletons. The sample originates from a study of OX40 agonist ivuxolimab in advanced cancers. Overall study context: Dose-escalation cases comprised hepatocellular carcinoma, melanoma, renal cell or head and neck cancer.

Overall study results and limits: Undetermined was the antigen specificity of the expanded peripheral T cells. Some nonresponders additionally presented with little normalized T-cell clonal expansion.

J is TRBJ1-3 and V is TRBV9; D call uncertain. The sequencing used CD4+ or CD8+ T cells sorted from blood, collected in a trial of the OX40 agonist ivuxolimab. The TCR was taken from an adult with an advanced solid tumor such as melanoma, head and neck, liver or kidney cancer. CDR3 sequence (DNA): TGTGCCAGCAGCGTAGAGATAGGGCTTATCGGAAACACCATATATTTT. Amino acids: CASSVEIGLIGNTIYF.